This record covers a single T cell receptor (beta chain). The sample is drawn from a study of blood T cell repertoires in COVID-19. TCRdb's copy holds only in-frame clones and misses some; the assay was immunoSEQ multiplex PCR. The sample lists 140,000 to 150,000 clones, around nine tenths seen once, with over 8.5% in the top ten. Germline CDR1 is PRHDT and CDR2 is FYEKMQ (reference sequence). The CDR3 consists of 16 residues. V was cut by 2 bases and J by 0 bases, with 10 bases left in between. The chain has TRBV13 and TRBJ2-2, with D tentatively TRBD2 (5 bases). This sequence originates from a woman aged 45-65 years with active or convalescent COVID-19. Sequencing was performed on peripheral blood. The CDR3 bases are TGTGCCAGCAGCTTACGGACGGACTCGAACACCGGGGAGCTGTTTTTT. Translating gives CASSLRTDSNTGELFF. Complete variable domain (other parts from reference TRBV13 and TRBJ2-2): AAGVIQSPRHLIKEKRETATLKCYPIPRHDTVYWYQQGPGQDPQFLISFYEKMQSDKGSIPDRFSAQQFSDYHSELNMSSLELGDSALYFCASSLRTDSNTGELFFGEGSRLTVL.